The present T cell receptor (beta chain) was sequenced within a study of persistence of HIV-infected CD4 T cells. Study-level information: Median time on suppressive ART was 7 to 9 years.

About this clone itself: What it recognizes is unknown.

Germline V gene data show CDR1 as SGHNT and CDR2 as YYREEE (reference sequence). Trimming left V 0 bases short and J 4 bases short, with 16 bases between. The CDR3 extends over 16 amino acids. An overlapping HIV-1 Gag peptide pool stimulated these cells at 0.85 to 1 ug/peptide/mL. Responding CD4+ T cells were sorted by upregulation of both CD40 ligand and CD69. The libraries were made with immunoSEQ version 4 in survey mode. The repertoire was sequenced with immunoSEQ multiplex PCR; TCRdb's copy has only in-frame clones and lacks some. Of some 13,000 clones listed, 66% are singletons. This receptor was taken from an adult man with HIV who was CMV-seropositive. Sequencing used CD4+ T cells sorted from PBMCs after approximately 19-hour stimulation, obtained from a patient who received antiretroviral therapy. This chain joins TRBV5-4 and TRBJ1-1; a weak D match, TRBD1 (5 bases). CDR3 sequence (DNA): TGTGCCAGCAGCTTGGACCTTCGTGGGGGAGGCACTGAAGCTTTCTTT. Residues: CASSLDLRGGGTEAFF.